The 20 T cell receptor beta chains given below trace back to one sample, sequenced in a study of shared clonotypes between healthy human individuals. The data were produced by immunoSEQ multiplex PCR, yet TCRdb's version contains in-frame clones alone and is incomplete. The table records more than 550,000 clones, around 90% of them present only once. Sequencing was performed on memory CD8+ T cells from PBMCs. Subset defined: CD45RO+ cells pooled with CCR7-negative TemRA cells. The receptors here all came from a man aged 18 to 30 in good health. Some clones in this sample may be carry-over from other donors' samples.

This sequence joins TRBV29-1 and TRBJ2-2; 11 positions match TRBD2. Per the germline V gene, CDR1 is SQVTM and CDR2 is ANQGSEA. The V and J ends lost 6 bases and 8 bases, in that order; junction bases with no gene match: 5. The CDR3 loop spans 13 amino acids. The CDR3 DNA reads TGCAGCGTCCTAGCGGGAGGAACGGGGGAGCTGTTTTTT. Translated, it gives CSVLAGGTGELFF.

The genes are TRBV5-5 and TRBJ2-4; D remains ambiguous. This CDR3 is built from 14 residues. Between the trimmed V and J ends, which lost 4 bases and 3 bases, there was a span of 11 bases. Germline CDR1 SGHKS, CDR2 YYEKEE (reference sequence). The CDR3 sequence is CASSPGSSKNIQYF. The CDR3 DNA follows: TGTGCCAGCAGCCCCGGGTCAAGCAAAAACATTCAGTACTTC.

The chain recombines TRBV6-5 with TRBJ1-4; D gene unclear. Germline values: CDR1 MNHEY, CDR2 SVGAGI. This CDR3 is built from 15 residues. The V and J ends lost 5 bases and 6 bases respectively, with 16 bases between them. CDR3 region: CASSAPADGDEKLFF. CDR3 DNA sequence: TGTGCCAGCAGTGCTCCGGCCGACGGTGATGAAAAACTGTTTTTT.

The gene calls are TRBV6-1 and TRBJ2-1, with D perhaps matching TRBD1 or TRBD2 (5 bases each). CDR1 and CDR2 from the germline V gene are MNHNS and SASEGT. The CDR3 covers 13 residues. Trimming took off 10 bases at V and 6 bases at J, with 16 bases between the two ends. The CDR3 is CATTGGGLNEQFF. CDR3 nucleotide sequence: TGTGCCACCACAGGCGGAGGTCTCAATGAGCAGTTCTTC.

This clone was observed many times. The V and J genes are TRBV18 and TRBJ1-3; no clear D gene. This CDR3 has 15 amino acids. Germline V gene sequence: CDR1 KGHSH, CDR2 LQKENI. Trimming removed 5 bases at V and 0 bases at J, with 11 bases between. CDR3 sequence (DNA): TGTGCCAGCTCATCGGGCCCCCTCTCTGGAAACACCATATATTTT. This encodes CASSSGPLSGNTIYF.

The V gene is TRBV4-2, the J gene TRBJ2-7; D is possibly TRBD2 (5 bases). The germline V gene encodes CDR1 LGHNA and CDR2 YNFKEQ. V was clipped by 0 bases and J by 3 bases, with 15 bases between them. This CDR3 is 16 amino acids long. The CDR3 reads CASSQDFAGRIYEQYF. The CDR3 region has the DNA TGTGCCAGCAGCCAAGACTTTGCGGGCCGCATCTACGAGCAGTACTTC.

As concerns this clone: With only one base between it and a far larger clone, this is likely a read error. V gene TRBV30 combines with J gene TRBJ1-1, with D possibly TRBD1 on 6 matching bases. The germline gives CDR1 GTSNPN, CDR2 SVGIG (reference sequence). V dropped 3 bases and J dropped 3 bases, with 14 bases sitting between them. The CDR3 extends over 14 amino acids. The CDR3 sequence is CAWRGGRGDTEAFF. CDR3 DNA: TGTGCCTGGAGAGGGGGACGGGGGGACACTGAAGCTTTCTTT.

The chain joins TRBV28 to TRBJ1-4; perhaps TRBD1 as D (6 bases). V lost 6 bases and J lost 4, with 15 bases in between. Germline V gene lookup returns CDR1 MDHEN and CDR2 SYDVKM. This CDR3 region has 15 residues. The DNA of the CDR3 is TGTGCCAGCAGCTCTACAGGGATACTTAATGAAAAACTGTTTTTT. This sequence encodes CASSSTGILNEKLFF.

Note on this clone: This specimen includes other DNA sequences encoding the same CDR3. The chain combines TRBV27 with TRBJ1-1; D is perhaps TRBD1 (6 bases). The CDR3 loop spans 13 amino acids. Germline loops: CDR1 MNHEY, CDR2 SMNVEV (reference sequence). The ends were cut back, 5 bases at V and 5 bases at J, with 12 bases in the middle. DNA of the CDR3: TGTGCCAGCAGTCCCCGGGGGCTGACTGAAGCTTTCTTT. Protein product: CASSPRGLTEAFF.

Written as DNA, the CDR3 is TGCGCCAGCAGTGAGATCGGCCACGGCACAGATACGCAGTATTTT. Translation gives CASSEIGHGTDTQYF. The chain is built from TRBV10-2 and TRBJ2-3, with no clear D. The CDR3 spans 15 residues. Trimming removed 2 bases from V and 1 base from J, with 10 bases in between. Germline values: CDR1 WSHSY, CDR2 SAAADI.

The rearrangement uses TRBV7-6 and TRBJ2-5, with no clear D. The germline V gene encodes CDR1 SGHVS and CDR2 FNYEAQ. V lost 0 bases and J lost 5, with 7 bases in between. The CDR3 runs 13 residues. CDR3 coding DNA: TGTGCCAGCAGCTTAGCAATTTCTGAGACCCAGTACTTC. Encoded protein: CASSLAISETQYF. Full variable domain (missing parts from reference TRBV7-6 and TRBJ2-5): GAGVSQSPRYKVTKRGQDVALRCDPISGHVSLYWYRQALGQGPEFLTYFNYEAQQDKSGLPNDRFSAERPEGSISTLTIQRTEQRDSAMYRCASSLAISETQYFGPGTRLLVL.

The J gene is TRBJ2-3, the V gene TRBV7-3; 13 nucleotides agree with TRBD2. The length of the CDR3 is 16 residues. Trimming took 5 bases from V and 4 from J; bases not matched to a gene: 6. Per germline, CDR1 SGHTA and CDR2 FQGTGA. The CDR3 reads CASSAPGLAGPDTQYF. The CDR3 DNA follows: TGTGCCAGCAGCGCTCCGGGACTAGCGGGACCAGATACGCAGTATTTT.

In this sample, this clone turned up once. V is TRBV13 and J is TRBJ2-5, with 16 bases matching TRBD2. Germline values: CDR1 PRHDT, CDR2 FYEKMQ (reference sequence). The CDR3 sequence is 17 residues long. Losses at the gene ends were 3 bases for V and 4 bases for J; bases not matched to a gene: 5. The CDR3 DNA follows: TGTGCCAGCAGCTTTGGGACTAGCGGGAGGGAAGGAGAGACCCAGTACTTC. This gives the protein CASSFGTSGREGETQYF.

The rearrangement uses TRBV7-9 and TRBJ2-7; D not resolved. Germline V lookup: CDR1 SEHNR, CDR2 FQNEAQ (reference sequence). V lost 8 bases, J lost 2 bases, and 10 bases lay in between. The CDR3 extends over 12 amino acids. CDR3 protein: CASLDSTYEQYF. The DNA for the CDR3 is TGTGCCAGCCTCGACTCGACCTACGAGCAGTACTTC.

V and J are TRBV9 and TRBJ1-3; D remains ambiguous. V lost 1 base and J 1 base, leaving 9 bases between the germline ends. Germline V gene sequence: CDR1 SGDLS, CDR2 YYNGEE. The CDR3 covers 15 residues. The CDR3 DNA reads as TGTGCCAGCAGCGTAATGTCCGGGTCTGGAAACACCATATATTTT. This encodes CASSVMSGSGNTIYF.

The rearrangement uses TRBV10-3 and TRBJ1-5; D not certain. This CDR3 is 15 amino acids long. The ends were cut back, 2 bases at V and 5 bases at J, with 13 bases in the middle. Per germline, CDR1 ENHRY and CDR2 SYGVKD. The CDR3 reads CAISEAPPLHQPQHF. CDR3 bases: TGTGCCATCAGTGAGGCACCCCCCTTGCATCAGCCCCAGCATTTT.

The CDR3 DNA reads TGTGCCAGTAGTGGGACAGGGAACCGCGAGCAGTTCTTC. Its translation is CASSGTGNREQFF. The chain employs TRBV19 and TRBJ2-1, with TRBD1 identical over 9 bases. CDR1 is LNHDA and CDR2 is SQIVND in the germline V gene (reference sequence). The CDR3 length is 13 residues. V shed 5 bases and J 10 bases; nucleotides not matched to a gene: 6.

The genes are TRBV25-1 and TRBJ1-5; 9 bases fit TRBD1. From germline, CDR1 is MGHDK and CDR2 SYGVNS. CDR3 size: 15 residues. V dropped 2 bases and J dropped 6; count of bases not matched to a gene: 5. CDR3 amino acids: CASSETGGDGQPQHF. DNA of the CDR3: TGTGCCAGCAGTGAAACAGGGGGCGACGGTCAGCCCCAGCATTTT.

The chain couples TRBV10-1 to TRBJ2-5; D is ambiguous. The CDR3 has 14 residues. V was cut by 0 bases and J by 2 bases, with 7 bases left in between. Per germline, CDR1 WNHNN and CDR2 SYGVQD (reference sequence). Here the CDR3 reads CASSESAIQETQYF. DNA of the CDR3: TGCGCCAGCAGTGAGTCGGCTATTCAAGAGACCCAGTACTTC.

J is TRBJ2-1 and V is TRBV7-2; 7 positions match TRBD2. Trimming cost V 7 bases and J 4 bases; bases outside gene matches: 10. The CDR3 covers 15 residues. Germline CDR1 reads SGHTA; CDR2 reads FQGNSA. The CDR3 DNA follows: TGTGCCAGCACTCCGGGGGGAGAGTCGTACAATGAGCAGTTCTTC. Protein sequence: CASTPGGESYNEQFF.